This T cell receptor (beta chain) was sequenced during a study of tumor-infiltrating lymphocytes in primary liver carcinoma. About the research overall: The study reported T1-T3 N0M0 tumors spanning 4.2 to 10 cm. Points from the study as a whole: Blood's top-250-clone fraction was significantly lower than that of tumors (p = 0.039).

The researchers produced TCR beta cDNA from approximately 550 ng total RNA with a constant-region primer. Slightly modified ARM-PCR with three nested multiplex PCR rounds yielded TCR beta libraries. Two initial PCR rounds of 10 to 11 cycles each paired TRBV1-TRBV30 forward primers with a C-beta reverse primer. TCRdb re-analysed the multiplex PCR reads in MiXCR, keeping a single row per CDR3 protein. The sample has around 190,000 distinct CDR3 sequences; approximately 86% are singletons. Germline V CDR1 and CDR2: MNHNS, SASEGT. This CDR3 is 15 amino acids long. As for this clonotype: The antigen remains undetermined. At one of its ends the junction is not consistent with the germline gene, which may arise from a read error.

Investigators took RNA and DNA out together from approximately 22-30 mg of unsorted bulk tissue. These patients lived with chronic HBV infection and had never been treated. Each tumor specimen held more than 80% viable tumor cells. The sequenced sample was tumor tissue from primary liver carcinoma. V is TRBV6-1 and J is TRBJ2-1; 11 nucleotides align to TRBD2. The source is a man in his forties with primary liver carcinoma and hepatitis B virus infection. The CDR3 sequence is CPSSEGTSGSNEQFF. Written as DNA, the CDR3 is TGTCCCAGCAGTGAAGGGACTAGCGGAAGCAATGAGCAGTTCTTC.